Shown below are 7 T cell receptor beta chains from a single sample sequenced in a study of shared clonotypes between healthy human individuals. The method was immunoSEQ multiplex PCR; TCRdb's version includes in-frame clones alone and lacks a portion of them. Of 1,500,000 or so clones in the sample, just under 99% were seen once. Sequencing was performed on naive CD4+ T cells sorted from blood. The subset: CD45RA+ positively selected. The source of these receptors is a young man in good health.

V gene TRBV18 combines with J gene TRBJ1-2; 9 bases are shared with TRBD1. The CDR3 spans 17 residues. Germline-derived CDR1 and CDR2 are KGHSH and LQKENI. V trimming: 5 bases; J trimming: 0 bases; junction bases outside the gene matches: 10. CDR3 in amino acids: CASSAGQGISTNYGYTF. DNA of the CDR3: TGTGCCAGCTCAGCGGGACAGGGCATATCGACTAACTATGGCTACACCTTC.

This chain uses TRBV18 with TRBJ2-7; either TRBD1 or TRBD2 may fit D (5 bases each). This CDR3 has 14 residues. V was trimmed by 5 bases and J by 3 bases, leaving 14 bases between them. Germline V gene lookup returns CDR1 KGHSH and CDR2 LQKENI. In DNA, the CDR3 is TGTGCCAGCTCATGGGCCCGGGACGGCTACGAGCAGTACTTC. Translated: CASSWARDGYEQYF.

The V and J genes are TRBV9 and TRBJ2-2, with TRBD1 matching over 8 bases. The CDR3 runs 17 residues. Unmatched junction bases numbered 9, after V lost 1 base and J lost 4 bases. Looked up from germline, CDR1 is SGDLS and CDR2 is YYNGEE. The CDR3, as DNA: TGTGCCAGCAGCGTACCAGACGGACAGGGAGTCACCGGGGAGCTGTTTTTT. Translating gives CASSVPDGQGVTGELFF.

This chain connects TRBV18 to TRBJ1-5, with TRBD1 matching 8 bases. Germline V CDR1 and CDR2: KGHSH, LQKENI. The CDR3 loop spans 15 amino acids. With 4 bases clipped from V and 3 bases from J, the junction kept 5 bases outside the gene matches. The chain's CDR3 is CASSRSRGLNQPQHF. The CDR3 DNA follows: TGTGCCAGCTCACGTTCCAGGGGGCTCAATCAGCCCCAGCATTTT.

The CDR3 spells CASSPTGTGGSYNTQYF. The CDR3 region has the DNA TGTGCCAGCTCACCAACCGGGACAGGGGGTTCCTACAATACGCAGTATTTT. The J gene is TRBJ2-3, the V gene TRBV18; 11 bases fit TRBD1. Germline lookup yields CDR1 KGHSH and CDR2 LQKENI. Germline trimming cut 2 bases from V and 7 bases from J; bases unmatched to any gene: 11. This CDR3 is built from 17 residues.

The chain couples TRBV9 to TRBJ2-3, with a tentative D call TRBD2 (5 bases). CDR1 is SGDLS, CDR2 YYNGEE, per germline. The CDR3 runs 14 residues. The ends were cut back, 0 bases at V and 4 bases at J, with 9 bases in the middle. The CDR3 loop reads CASSVGWRADTQYF. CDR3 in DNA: TGTGCCAGCAGCGTAGGGTGGCGGGCAGATACGCAGTATTTT. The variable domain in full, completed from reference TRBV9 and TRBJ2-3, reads DSGVTQTPKHLITATGQRVTLRCSPRSGDLSVYWYQQSLDQGLQFLIQYYNGEERAKGNILERFSAQQFPDLHSELNLSSLELGDSALYFCASSVGWRADTQYFGPGTRLTVL.

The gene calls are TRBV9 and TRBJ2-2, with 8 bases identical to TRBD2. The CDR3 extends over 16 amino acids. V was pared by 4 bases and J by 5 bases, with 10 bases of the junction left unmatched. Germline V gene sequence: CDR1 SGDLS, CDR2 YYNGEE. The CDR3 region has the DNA TGTGCCAGCAGCCCCTGGCGGAGCGGGAGTACCGGGGAGCTGTTTTTT. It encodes CASSPWRSGSTGELFF.